This TCR beta chain emerged from a study of T cell repertoires in cytomegalovirus infection. TCRdb re-called the reads with MiXCR, one entry per CDR3 protein. The data contain around 200,000 distinct CDR3 sequences, around 35% of them singletons. This CDR3 is 14 amino acids long. The germline gives CDR1 SGHTA, CDR2 FQGNSA. Trimming removed 5 bases at V and 2 bases at J, with 12 bases between. This clonotype was seen repeatedly, ten times or more. Its target is not known. The clonotype originates from a human donor in good health (CMV status not recorded). Some clones in this sample may be carry-over from other donors' samples. This sequence joins TRBV7-2 and TRBJ2-5, with D unresolved. Sequenced material: CD8+ T cells from cultured PBMCs, taken from culture after CMV antigen stimulation. This CDR3 reads CASSDRMQQETQYF. The CDR3 DNA reads TGTGCCAGCAGCGATAGAATGCAACAAGAGACCCAGTACTTC.